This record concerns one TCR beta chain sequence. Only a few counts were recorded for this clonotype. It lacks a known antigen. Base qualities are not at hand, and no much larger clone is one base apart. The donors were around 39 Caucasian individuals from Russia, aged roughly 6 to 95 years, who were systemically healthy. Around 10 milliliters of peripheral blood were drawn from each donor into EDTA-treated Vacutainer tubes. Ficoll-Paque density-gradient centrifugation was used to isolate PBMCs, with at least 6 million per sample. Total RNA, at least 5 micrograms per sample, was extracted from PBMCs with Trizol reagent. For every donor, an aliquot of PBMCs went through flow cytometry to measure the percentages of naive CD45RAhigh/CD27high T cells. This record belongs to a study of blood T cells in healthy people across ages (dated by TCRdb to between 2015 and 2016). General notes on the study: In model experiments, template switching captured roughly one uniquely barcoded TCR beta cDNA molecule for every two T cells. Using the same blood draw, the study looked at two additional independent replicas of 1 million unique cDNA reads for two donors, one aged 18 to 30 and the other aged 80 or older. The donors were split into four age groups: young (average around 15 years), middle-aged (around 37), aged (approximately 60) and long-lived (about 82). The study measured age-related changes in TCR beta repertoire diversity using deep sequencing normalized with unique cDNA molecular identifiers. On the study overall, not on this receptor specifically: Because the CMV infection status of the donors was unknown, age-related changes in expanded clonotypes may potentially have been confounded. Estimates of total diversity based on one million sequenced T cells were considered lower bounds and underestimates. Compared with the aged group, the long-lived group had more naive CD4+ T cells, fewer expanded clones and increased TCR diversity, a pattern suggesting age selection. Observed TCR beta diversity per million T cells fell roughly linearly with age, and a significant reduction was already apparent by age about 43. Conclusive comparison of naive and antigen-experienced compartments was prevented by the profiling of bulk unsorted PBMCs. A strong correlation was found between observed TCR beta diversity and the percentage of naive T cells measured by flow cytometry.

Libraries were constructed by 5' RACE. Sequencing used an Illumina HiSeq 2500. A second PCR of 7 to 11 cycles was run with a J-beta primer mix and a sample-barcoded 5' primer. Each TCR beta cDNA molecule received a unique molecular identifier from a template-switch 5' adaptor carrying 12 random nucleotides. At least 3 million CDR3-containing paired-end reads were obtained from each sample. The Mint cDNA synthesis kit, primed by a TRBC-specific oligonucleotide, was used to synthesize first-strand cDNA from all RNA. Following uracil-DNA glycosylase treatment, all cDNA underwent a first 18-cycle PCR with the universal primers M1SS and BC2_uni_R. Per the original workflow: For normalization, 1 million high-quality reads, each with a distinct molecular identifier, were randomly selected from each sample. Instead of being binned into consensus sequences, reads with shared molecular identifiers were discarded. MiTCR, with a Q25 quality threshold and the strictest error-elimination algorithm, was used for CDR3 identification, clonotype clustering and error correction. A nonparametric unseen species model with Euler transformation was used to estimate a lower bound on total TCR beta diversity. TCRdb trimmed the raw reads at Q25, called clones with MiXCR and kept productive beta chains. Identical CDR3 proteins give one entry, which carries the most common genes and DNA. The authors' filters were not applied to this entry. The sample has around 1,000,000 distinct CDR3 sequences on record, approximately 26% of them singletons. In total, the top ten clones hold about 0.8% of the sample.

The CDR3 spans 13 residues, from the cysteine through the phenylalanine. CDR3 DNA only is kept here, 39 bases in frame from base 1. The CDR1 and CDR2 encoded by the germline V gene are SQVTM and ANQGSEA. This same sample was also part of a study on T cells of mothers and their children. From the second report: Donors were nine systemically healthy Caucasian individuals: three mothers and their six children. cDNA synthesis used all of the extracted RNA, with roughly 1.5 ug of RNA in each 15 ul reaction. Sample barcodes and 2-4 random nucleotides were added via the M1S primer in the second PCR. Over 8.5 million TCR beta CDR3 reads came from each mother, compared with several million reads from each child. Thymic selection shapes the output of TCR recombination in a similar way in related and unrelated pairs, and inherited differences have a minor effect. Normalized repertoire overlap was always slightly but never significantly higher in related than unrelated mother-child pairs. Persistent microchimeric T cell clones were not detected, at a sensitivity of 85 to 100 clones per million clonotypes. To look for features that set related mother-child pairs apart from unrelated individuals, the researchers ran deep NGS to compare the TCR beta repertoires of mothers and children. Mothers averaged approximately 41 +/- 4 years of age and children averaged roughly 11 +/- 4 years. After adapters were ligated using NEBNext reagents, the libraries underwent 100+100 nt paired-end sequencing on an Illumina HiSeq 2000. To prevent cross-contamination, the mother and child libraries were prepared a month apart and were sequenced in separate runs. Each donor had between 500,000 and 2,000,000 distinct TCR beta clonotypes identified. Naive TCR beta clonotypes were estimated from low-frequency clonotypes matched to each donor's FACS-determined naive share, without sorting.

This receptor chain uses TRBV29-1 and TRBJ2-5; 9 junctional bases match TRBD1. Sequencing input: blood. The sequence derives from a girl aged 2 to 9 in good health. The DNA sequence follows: TGCAGTGCCTCGGACAGGGGTGGGGAGACCCAGTACTTC. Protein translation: CSASDRGGETQYF.